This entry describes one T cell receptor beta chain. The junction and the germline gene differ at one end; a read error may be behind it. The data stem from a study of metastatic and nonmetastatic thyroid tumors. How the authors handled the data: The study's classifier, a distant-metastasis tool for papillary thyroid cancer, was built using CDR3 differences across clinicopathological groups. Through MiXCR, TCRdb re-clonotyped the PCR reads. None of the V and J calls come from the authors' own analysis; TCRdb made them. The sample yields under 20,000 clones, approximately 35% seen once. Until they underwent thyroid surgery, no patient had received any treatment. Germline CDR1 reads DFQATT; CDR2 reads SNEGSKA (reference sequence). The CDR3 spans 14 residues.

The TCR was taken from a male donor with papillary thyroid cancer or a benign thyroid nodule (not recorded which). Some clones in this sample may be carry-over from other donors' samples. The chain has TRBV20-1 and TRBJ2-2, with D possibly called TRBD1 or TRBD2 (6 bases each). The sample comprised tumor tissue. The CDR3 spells CSAQVGGNTGQLFF. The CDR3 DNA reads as TGCAGTGCCCAGGTAGGGGGGAACACCGGGCAGCTGTTTTTT.